This T cell receptor beta chain was found in a study of T cells after yellow fever vaccination. Study details: Any fraction with a low cell number was prepared using SMART-Seq v4 Ultra Low Input.

This clonotype was seen a few times. The antigen is not known. Researchers made TCR cDNA using 5'RACE template switching, and this step added a universal primer site and UMIs. MiXCR was run by TCRdb on the 5' RACE reads, yielding one entry per CDR3 protein. The table records approximately 330,000 distinct CDR3 sequences, about 4% of them present only once. CDR1 is SQVTM and CDR2 is ANQGSEA in the germline V gene. The CDR3 has 17 amino acids. The V end was cut by 0 bases, the J end by 0 bases, with 15 bases between. Regarding the study as a whole: Most clones from primary vaccination were detected again post-booster (approximately 96% CD4, 88% CD8). Contaminating bulk clonotypes could be abundant in FACS-sorted repertoires.

The gene calls are TRBV29-1 and TRBJ1-3; D call uncertain. This TCR was recovered from a man younger than 35 who received the YFV17D yellow fever vaccine. Specimen: PBMCs, collected 5 days after the yellow fever booster vaccination. The CDR3 DNA reads as TGCAGCGTTGAAGATCCCTCTCGAGGGAGCTCTGGAAACACCATATATTTT. Translated: CSVEDPSRGSSGNTIYF.